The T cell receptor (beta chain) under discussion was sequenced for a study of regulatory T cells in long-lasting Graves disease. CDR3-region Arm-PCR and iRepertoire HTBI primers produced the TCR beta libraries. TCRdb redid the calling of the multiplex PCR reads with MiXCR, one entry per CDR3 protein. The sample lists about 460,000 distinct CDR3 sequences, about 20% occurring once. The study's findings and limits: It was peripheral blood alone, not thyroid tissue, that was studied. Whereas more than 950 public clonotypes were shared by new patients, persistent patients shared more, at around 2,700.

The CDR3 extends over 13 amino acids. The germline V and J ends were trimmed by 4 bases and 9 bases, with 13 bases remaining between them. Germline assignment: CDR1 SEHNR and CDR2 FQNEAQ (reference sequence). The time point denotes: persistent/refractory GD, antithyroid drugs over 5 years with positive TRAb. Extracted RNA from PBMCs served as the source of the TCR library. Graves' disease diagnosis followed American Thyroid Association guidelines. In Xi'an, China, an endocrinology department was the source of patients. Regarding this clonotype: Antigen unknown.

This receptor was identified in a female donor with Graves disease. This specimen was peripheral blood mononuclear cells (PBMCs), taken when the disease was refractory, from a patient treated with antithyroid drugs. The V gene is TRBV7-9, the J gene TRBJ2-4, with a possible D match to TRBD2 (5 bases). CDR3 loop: CASSSDGGSIQYF. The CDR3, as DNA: TGTGCCAGCAGCTCCGACGGAGGTAGCATTCAGTACTTC.